Below, one T cell receptor (beta chain) is given with its context. Its target is not known. The entry originates in a study of cytomegalovirus exposure and HLA in healthy donors. The PCR ran on 60 Vbeta and 13 Jbeta primers. The protocol was immunoSEQ multiplex PCR, while the TCRdb copy is restricted to in-frame clones and leaves out a portion. The sample holds about 160,000 clones, about 80% seen once. Study findings and constraints: With high specificity and sensitivity, the classifier reportedly diagnosed cytomegalovirus status. Later analysis reportedly placed an Asian-associated ancestry cluster below the roughly 690-donor mean in N-insertions. TCR beta V- and J-gene trimming was later associated with a missense DCLRE1C variant. The investigators catalogued 164 TCR beta chains as cytomegalovirus-associated.

Unmatched junction bases numbered 4, after V lost 2 bases and J lost 2 bases. This CDR3 is 14 amino acids long. Germline CDR1 reads GTSNPN; CDR2 reads SVGIG (reference sequence). The chain links TRBV30 to TRBJ2-7; TRBD1 agrees at 9 bases. This receptor was obtained from a man under 40 in good health and CMV-seronegative. The sample comprised PBMCs. The CDR3 sequence is CAWSWGQGPYEQYF. CDR3 nucleotide sequence: TGTGCCTGGAGTTGGGGACAGGGACCCTACGAGCAGTACTTC.